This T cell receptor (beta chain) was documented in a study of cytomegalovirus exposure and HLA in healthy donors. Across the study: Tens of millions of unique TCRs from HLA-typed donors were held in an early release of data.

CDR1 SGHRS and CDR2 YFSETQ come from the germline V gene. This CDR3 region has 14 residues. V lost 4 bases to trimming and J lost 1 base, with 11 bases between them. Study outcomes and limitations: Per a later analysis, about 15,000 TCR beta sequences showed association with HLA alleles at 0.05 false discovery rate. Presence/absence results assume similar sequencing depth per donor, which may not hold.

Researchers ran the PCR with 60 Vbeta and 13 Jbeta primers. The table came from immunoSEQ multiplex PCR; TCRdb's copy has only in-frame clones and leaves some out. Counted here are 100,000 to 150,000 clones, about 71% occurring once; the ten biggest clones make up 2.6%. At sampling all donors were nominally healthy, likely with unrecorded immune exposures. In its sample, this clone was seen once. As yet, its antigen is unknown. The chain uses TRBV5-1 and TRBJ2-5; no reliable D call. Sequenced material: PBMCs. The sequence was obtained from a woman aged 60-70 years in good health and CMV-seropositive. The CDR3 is CASSRRPRQETQYF. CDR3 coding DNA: TGCGCCAGCAGCCGCAGGCCGCGCCAAGAGACCCAGTACTTC.